This T cell receptor beta chain was captured in a study of blood T cell repertoires in COVID-19. Across the whole study: Some COVID-19 samples were acute and others convalescent; all came from the United States, Italy and Spain. Sample material is recorded as cDNA or gDNA derived from T cells, B-cell-depleted T cells, or PBMCs.

The CDR3 sequence is 13 residues long. Germline V lookup: CDR1 MNHEY, CDR2 SVGAGI. V shed 2 bases and J shed 8 bases, with 10 bases lying between them. Original data processing: Estimation of nucleated cell counts was performed using reference gene primer amplification. This table comes from immunoSEQ multiplex PCR, and its TCRdb copy is limited to in-frame clones, with some not included. V and J calls and clone size are given by that table; D and trimming were obtained from the DNA. This sample has 400,000 to 500,000 clones; around nine tenths occur once, and the top ten carry 1.4% to 1.5%. Living in 24 US areas, the participants were between roughly 18 and 89 years of age.

The rearrangement joins TRBV6-5 to TRBJ2-1; D perhaps matches TRBD1 (5 bases). The source material was PBMCs or T cells enriched from blood (not recorded which). This receptor was obtained from a woman aged 18-35 years who had been exposed to COVID-19. Here the CDR3 DNA reads TGTGCCAGCAGTTACCTAGGGGTTCATGAGCAGTTCTTC. Amino acids: CASSYLGVHEQFF.